What follows are 27 T cell receptor beta chains derived from one specimen sequenced in a study of blood T cell repertoires in COVID-19. Profiling relied on immunoSEQ multiplex PCR, and the TCRdb table lists in-frame clones only, not all of them. The sample contains roughly 220,000 clones, 88% of which appear only once. Sequencing input: PBMCs or T cells enriched from blood (not recorded which). These receptors all stem from a young woman who had recovered from COVID-19.

This clone was seen only once. The CDR3 loop is CASGTSFNEQFF. The CDR3 DNA is TGTGCCAGCGGGACTAGCTTTAATGAGCAGTTCTTC. The chain combines TRBV6-6 with TRBJ2-1, with 9 bases fitting TRBD2. This CDR3 has 12 amino acids. The germline gives CDR1 MNHNY, CDR2 SVGAGI (reference sequence). Unmatched junction bases numbered 3, after V lost 8 bases and J lost 7 bases.

In DNA form, the CDR3 reads TGCGCCAGCAGCCAAGTACGTGGAGACACCGGGGAGCTGTTTTTT. Protein sequence: CASSQVRGDTGELFF. The chain links TRBV4-1 to TRBJ2-2; D gene unclear. The CDR3 loop spans 15 amino acids. Germline loops: CDR1 MGHRA, CDR2 YSYEKL. V was cut by 1 base and J by 3 bases, with 9 bases left in between.

This sequence joins TRBV24-1 and TRBJ1-2; 9 positions match TRBD1. Germline assignment: CDR1 KGHDR and CDR2 SFDVKD. The V segment lost 6 bases and the J segment 1 base; nucleotides outside the gene matches: 5. The length of the CDR3 is 15 residues. The CDR3 protein is CATSPPGQGNYGYTF. The CDR3 coding sequence is TGTGCCACCAGTCCCCCGGGACAGGGTAACTATGGCTACACCTTC.

This sequence joins TRBV18 and TRBJ2-1; 14 bases match TRBD2. The length of the CDR3 is 14 residues. Germline trimming cut 3 bases from V and 15 bases from J; bases unmatched to any gene: 7. The germline gives CDR1 KGHSH, CDR2 LQKENI. The CDR3 loop reads CASSPRTSGGPLFF. The CDR3 DNA sequence: TGTGCCAGCTCACCGCGGACTAGCGGGGGGCCGTTGTTCTTC.

Concerning this clone itself: Other DNA sequences in the sample encode the same CDR3. V usage is TRBV12-3 or TRBV12-4 and J usage is TRBJ1-5; D is possibly TRBD1 (5 bases). Trimming took off 2 bases at V and 5 bases at J, with 7 bases between the two ends. The CDR3 runs to 13 residues. This chain's CDR3 is CASSLSGDQPQHF. The CDR3 DNA reads as TGTGCCAGCAGTTTATCGGGGGATCAGCCCCAGCATTTT.

The rearrangement uses TRBV6-5 and TRBJ2-1, with D possibly matching TRBD1 (5 bases). This CDR3 has 11 residues. V was clipped by 6 bases and J by 6 bases, with 6 bases between them. Germline-derived CDR1 and CDR2 are MNHEY and SVGAGI. The CDR3 protein is CASSRVNEQFF. CDR3 nucleotide sequence: TGTGCCAGCAGCAGGGTCAATGAGCAGTTCTTC.

This chain joins TRBV9 and TRBJ2-3; 10 positions match TRBD2. Germline loops: CDR1 SGDLS, CDR2 YYNGEE. After removal of 3 bases from V and 0 bases from J, the junction contained 4 bases not matched to a gene. The CDR3 has 16 residues. The CDR3 spells CASSAGLAKSTDTQYF. The CDR3 DNA sequence: TGTGCCAGCAGCGCGGGACTAGCGAAAAGCACAGATACGCAGTATTTT.

CDR3 sequence reads: CASSLSGQAEQYF. Written as DNA, the CDR3 is TGTGCCAGCAGCTTATCAGGTCAGGCTGAGCAGTACTTC. The V gene is TRBV13, the J gene TRBJ2-7; D gene unclear. Trimming left V 2 bases short and J 7 bases short, with 12 bases between. This CDR3 spans 13 amino acids. CDR1 and CDR2 (germline): PRHDT, FYEKMQ (reference sequence).

CDR3 nucleotide sequence: TGTGCCAGCAGCGACAGGGCGAACTATGGCTACACCTTC. Encoded protein: CASSDRANYGYTF. The chain combines TRBV6-2 or TRBV6-3 with TRBJ1-2; TRBD1 agrees at 7 bases. The CDR3 length is 13 residues. The germline V gene has CDR1 MNHEY and CDR2 SVGEGT. With V trimmed by 6 bases and J by 2 bases, 3 bases remained unmatched.

This chain links TRBV7-2 with TRBJ2-5, with TRBD1 matching over 11 bases. The length of the CDR3 is 15 residues. Looked up from germline, CDR1 is SGHTA and CDR2 is FQGNSA. Losses at the gene ends were 2 bases for V and 5 bases for J; bases not matched to a gene: 4. CDR3: CASSLPRDRGETQYF. The CDR3 DNA is TGTGCCAGCAGCTTACCGCGGGACAGGGGGGAGACCCAGTACTTC.

The rearrangement links TRBV19 to TRBJ2-2; 11 bases align to TRBD2. Germline V gene data show CDR1 as LNHDA and CDR2 as SQIVND (reference sequence). This CDR3 has 18 amino acids. The junction had 12 bases not matched to a gene; V was cut back by 5 bases and J by 4 bases. CDR3 sequence reads: CASSLKALSGGGTGELFF. The CDR3 coding sequence is TGTGCCAGTAGTCTGAAAGCCCTTAGCGGGGGGGGCACCGGGGAGCTGTTTTTT.

The chain links TRBV6-4 to TRBJ2-1; maybe TRBD2 (5 bases). CDR3 length: 15 residues. Germline CDR1 reads MRHNA; CDR2 reads SNTAGT. V was cut by 0 bases and J by 0 bases, with 6 bases left in between. The CDR3: CASSDSSGSYNEQFF. The CDR3 DNA reads as TGTGCCAGCAGTGACTCGAGCGGCTCCTACAATGAGCAGTTCTTC.

The sample holds one count of this clone. The CDR3 region is CASSLYDRAQHYGYTF. The CDR3 DNA is TGTGCCAGCAGCTTATATGACAGGGCGCAACACTATGGCTACACCTTC. V and J are TRBV7-2 and TRBJ1-2; 7 positions match TRBD1. The germline gives CDR1 SGHTA, CDR2 FQGNSA. This CDR3 comprises 16 residues. The V gene end was trimmed by 2 bases and the J gene end by 3 bases; junction bases not matched to a gene: 9.

J is TRBJ2-7 and V is TRBV5-8, with TRBD1 identical over 8 bases. CDR3 size: 14 residues. V was clipped by 4 bases and J by 6 bases; unmatched bases: 9. Germline V gene sequence: CDR1 SGHTS, CDR2 YDEGEE. CDR3 sequence (DNA): TGTGCCAGCAGCCTCGACCACAGGGGGGCCGAGCAGTACTTC. It specifies CASSLDHRGAEQYF.

This clone was recorded once. The chain uses TRBV7-3 and TRBJ1-5; possible D gene TRBD1, 5 bases. This CDR3 contains 13 residues. The germline V gene has CDR1 SGHTA and CDR2 FQGTGA. V lost 0 bases and J 6 bases, leaving 6 bases between the germline ends. In DNA form, the CDR3 reads TGTGCCAGCAGCTTAACGGGGGGTCAGCCCCAGCATTTT. Its protein is CASSLTGGQPQHF.

J is TRBJ2-2 and V is TRBV3-1 (or the pseudogene TRBV3-2); 10 bases are a match to TRBD2. V lost 0 bases and J lost 7; bases outside the gene matches: 5. The CDR3 has 16 amino acids. Germline CDR1 reads LGHDT; CDR2 reads YNNKEL (reference sequence). DNA of the CDR3: TGTGCCAGCAGCCAAGATTCTAGCGGGGGTGGCGGGGAGCTGTTTTTT. Translating gives CASSQDSSGGGGELFF.

The chain couples TRBV9 to TRBJ1-6; D remains unclear. Trimming cost V 0 bases and J 6 bases, with 7 bases left between them. The CDR3 loop spans 14 amino acids. CDR1 is SGDLS, CDR2 YYNGEE, per germline. CDR3: CASSVGAINSPLHF. CDR3 bases: TGTGCCAGCAGCGTAGGGGCCATTAATTCACCCCTCCACTTT.

The chain couples TRBV5-4 to TRBJ1-2; D is unresolved. The germline CDR1 and CDR2 sequences are SGHNT and YYREEE (reference sequence). V was trimmed by 7 bases and J by 1 base, leaving 11 bases between them. The CDR3 runs to 13 residues. Here the CDR3 DNA reads TGTGCCAGCTCTAGCGCGGTTAACTATGGCTACACCTTC. Translation: CASSSAVNYGYTF.

V is TRBV3-1 (or the pseudogene TRBV3-2) and J is TRBJ1-6; D might be TRBD1 (5 bases). The CDR3 spans 16 residues. CDR1 is LGHDT, CDR2 YNNKEL, per germline (reference sequence). Deletions cut 4 bases from V and 8 bases from J, with 18 bases between. The CDR3 nucleotides are TGTGCCAGCAGCCTCGAAATTGGCAGGGTTGATTCACCCCTCCACTTT. The encoded protein is CASSLEIGRVDSPLHF.

This rearrangement joins TRBV6-2 or TRBV6-3 to TRBJ2-3; tentative D call: TRBD2 (5 bases). Germline CDR1 reads MNHEY; CDR2 reads SVGEGT. Trimming pared 0 bases from V and 2 bases from J, leaving 12 bases between. This CDR3 comprises 16 residues. The CDR3 nucleotides read TGTGCCAGCAGTTACTCGGCGGGCGGTGACACAGATACGCAGTATTTT. This encodes CASSYSAGGDTDTQYF.

V gene TRBV6-1 combines with J gene TRBJ1-2, with D possibly being TRBD1 (5 bases). V gave up 2 bases and J gave up 0 bases, with 16 bases separating them. There are 17 residues in the CDR3. Germline values: CDR1 MNHNS, CDR2 SASEGT. CDR3: CASSETGGYPTNYGYTF. CDR3 DNA sequence: TGTGCCAGCAGTGAAACGGGGGGGTACCCTACTAACTATGGCTACACCTTC.

The chain combines TRBV5-6 with TRBJ2-6; 11 nucleotides line up with TRBD2. Looked up from germline, CDR1 is SGHDT and CDR2 is YYEEEE. CDR3 size: 18 residues. Trimming at V came to 3 bases and at J to 0 bases, leaving 5 bases not matched to a gene. CDR3 sequence: CASSSLLAGGSGANVLTF. In DNA form, the CDR3 reads TGTGCCAGCAGCTCCCTCCTAGCGGGGGGCTCTGGGGCCAACGTCCTGACTTTC.

The rearrangement links TRBV7-3 to TRBJ2-2, with D perhaps TRBD1 (5 bases). Trimming pared 2 bases from V and 3 bases from J, leaving 10 bases between. The CDR3 covers 15 residues. The germline V gene encodes CDR1 SGHTA and CDR2 FQGTGA. CDR3 nucleotides: TGTGCCAGCAGCTTAGACAGTCCCTACACCGGGGAGCTGTTTTTT. Protein product: CASSLDSPYTGELFF. The entire variable domain, with the rest obtained from reference TRBV7-3 and TRBJ2-2, is as follows: GAGVSQTPSNKVTEKGKYVELRCDPISGHTALYWYRQSLGQGPEFLIYFQGTGAADDSGLPNDRFFAVRPEGSVSTLKIQRTERGDSAVYLCASSLDSPYTGELFFGEGSRLTVL.

The chain uses TRBV18 and TRBJ1-1; possible D gene TRBD1, 5 bases. The length of the CDR3 is 17 residues. Germline loops: CDR1 KGHSH, CDR2 LQKENI. V was cut by 0 bases and J by 2 bases, with 16 bases left in between. In DNA, the CDR3 is TGTGCCAGCTCACCACCAGGGGTCGGGGGGGTAAACACTGAAGCTTTCTTT. Its translation: CASSPPGVGGVNTEAFF.

The chain is built from TRBV18 and TRBJ2-5; D is unresolved. Germline V gene sequence: CDR1 KGHSH, CDR2 LQKENI. The ends were cut back, 4 bases at V and 3 bases at J, with 6 bases in the middle. There are 12 residues in the CDR3. The CDR3 DNA follows: TGTGCCAGCTCACAATCGGAAGAGACCCAGTACTTC. As protein: CASSQSEETQYF.

The V call is TRBV9, the J call TRBJ1-3; unclear D gene. Looked up from germline, CDR1 is SGDLS and CDR2 is YYNGEE. V was clipped by 1 base and J by 0 bases, with 8 bases between them. The CDR3 has 15 residues. The CDR3 is CASSVLPYSGNTIYF. In DNA form, the CDR3 reads TGTGCCAGCAGCGTACTCCCCTACTCTGGAAACACCATATATTTT. The full variable domain, its missing parts supplied by reference TRBV9 and TRBJ1-3, is DSGVTQTPKHLITATGQRVTLRCSPRSGDLSVYWYQQSLDQGLQFLIQYYNGEERAKGNILERFSAQQFPDLHSELNLSSLELGDSALYFCASSVLPYSGNTIYFGEGSWLTVV.

In its sample, this clone was seen once. At the DNA level, this CDR3 is encoded by other sequences in the same sample as well. V is TRBV7-2 and J is TRBJ2-7; D unclear. Per germline, CDR1 SGHTA and CDR2 FQGNSA. The V end was cut by 2 bases, the J end by 2 bases, with 7 bases between. There are 13 residues in the CDR3. The CDR3 DNA sequence: TGTGCCAGCAGCTTAACGGGTCCCTACGAGCAGTACTTC. It codes for CASSLTGPYEQYF.